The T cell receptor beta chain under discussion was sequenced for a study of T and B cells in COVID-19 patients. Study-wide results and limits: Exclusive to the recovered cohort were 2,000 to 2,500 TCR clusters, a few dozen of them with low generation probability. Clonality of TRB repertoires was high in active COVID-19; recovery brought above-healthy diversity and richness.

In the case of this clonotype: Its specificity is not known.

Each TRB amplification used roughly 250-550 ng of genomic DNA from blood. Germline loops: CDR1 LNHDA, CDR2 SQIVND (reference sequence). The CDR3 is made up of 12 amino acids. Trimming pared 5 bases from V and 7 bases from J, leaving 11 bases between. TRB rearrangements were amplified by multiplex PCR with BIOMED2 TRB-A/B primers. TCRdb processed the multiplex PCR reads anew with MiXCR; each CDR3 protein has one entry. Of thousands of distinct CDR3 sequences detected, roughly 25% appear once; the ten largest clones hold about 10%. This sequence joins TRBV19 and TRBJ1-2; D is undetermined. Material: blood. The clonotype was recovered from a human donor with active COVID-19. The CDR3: CASSVALGGYTF. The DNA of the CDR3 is TGTGCCAGTAGTGTCGCCTTGGGTGGCTACACCTTC.